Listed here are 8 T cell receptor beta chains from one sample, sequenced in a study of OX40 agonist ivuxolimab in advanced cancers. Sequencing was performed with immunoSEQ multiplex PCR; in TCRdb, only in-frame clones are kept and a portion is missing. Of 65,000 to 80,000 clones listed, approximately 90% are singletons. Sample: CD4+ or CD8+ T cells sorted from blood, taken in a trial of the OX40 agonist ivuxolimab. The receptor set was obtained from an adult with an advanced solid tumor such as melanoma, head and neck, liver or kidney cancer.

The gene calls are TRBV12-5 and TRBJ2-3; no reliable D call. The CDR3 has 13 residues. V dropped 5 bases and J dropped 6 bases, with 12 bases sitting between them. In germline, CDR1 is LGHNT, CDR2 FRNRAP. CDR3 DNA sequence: TGTGCTAGTGGTCCCCCCCTTTCGGATACGCAGTATTTT. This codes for CASGPPLSDTQYF. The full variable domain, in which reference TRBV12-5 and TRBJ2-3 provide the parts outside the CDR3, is DARVTQTPRHKVTEMGQEVTMRCQPILGHNTVFWYRQTMMQGLELLAYFRNRAPLDDSGMPKDRFSAEMPDATLATLKIQPSEPRDSAVYFCASGPPLSDTQYFGPGTRLTVL.

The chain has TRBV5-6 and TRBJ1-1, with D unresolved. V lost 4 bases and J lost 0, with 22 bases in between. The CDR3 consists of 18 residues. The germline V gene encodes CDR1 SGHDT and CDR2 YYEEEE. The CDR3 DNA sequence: TGTGCCAGCAGCCTGGAGAGGGTACTTGGAAGGGTGAACACTGAAGCTTTCTTT. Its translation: CASSLERVLGRVNTEAFF.

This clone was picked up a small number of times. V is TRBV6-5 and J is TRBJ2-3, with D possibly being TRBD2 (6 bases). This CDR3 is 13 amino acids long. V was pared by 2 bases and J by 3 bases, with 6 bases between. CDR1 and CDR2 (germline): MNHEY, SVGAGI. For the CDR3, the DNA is TGTGCCAGCAGTTACGGGGGGACAGATACGCAGTATTTT. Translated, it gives CASSYGGTDTQYF.

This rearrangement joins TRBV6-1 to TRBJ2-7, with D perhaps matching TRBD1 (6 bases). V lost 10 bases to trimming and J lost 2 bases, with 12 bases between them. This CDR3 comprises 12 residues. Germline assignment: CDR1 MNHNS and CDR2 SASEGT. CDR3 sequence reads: CATVRGTYEQYF. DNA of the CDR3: TGTGCCACAGTAAGGGGGACCTACGAGCAGTACTTC.

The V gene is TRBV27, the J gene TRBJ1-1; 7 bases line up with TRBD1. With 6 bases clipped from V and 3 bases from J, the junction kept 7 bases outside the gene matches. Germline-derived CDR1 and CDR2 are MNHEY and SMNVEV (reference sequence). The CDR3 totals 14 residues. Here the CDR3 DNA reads TGTGCCAGCAGCCAAGGGGGCGCGGACACTGAAGCTTTCTTT. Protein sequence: CASSQGGADTEAFF.

CDR3 sequence (DNA): TGTGCCAGCAGCCTCCGGGACAGGAATGGCTACACCTTC. This translates into CASSLRDRNGYTF. The chain recombines TRBV11-2 with TRBJ1-2, with 8 bases fitting TRBD1. CDR1 SGHAT and CDR2 FQNNGV come from the germline V gene. The CDR3 loop spans 13 amino acids. V lost 5 bases to trimming and J lost 6 bases; unmatched junction nucleotides: 5.

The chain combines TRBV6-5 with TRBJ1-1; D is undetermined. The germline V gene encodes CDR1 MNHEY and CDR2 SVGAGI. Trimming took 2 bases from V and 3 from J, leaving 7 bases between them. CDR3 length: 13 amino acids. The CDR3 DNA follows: TGTGCCAGCAGTTACCCCGGGGACACTGAAGCTTTCTTT. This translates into CASSYPGDTEAFF.

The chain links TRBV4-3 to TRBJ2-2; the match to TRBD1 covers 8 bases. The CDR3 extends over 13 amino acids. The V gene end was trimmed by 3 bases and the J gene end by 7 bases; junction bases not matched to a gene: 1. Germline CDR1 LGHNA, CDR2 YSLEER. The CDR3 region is CASSHGQGGELFF. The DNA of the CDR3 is TGCGCCAGCAGCCACGGACAGGGCGGGGAGCTGTTTTTT.